This T cell receptor beta chain was sequenced during a study of T-cell reconstitution after alpha-beta-depleted transplantation in children (dated by TCRdb to about 2016). With respect to the entire study: Using TCR repertoire profiling, the study followed T-cell immune reconstitution in a quantitative way in children after TCRalphabeta/CD19-depleted allogeneic hematopoietic cell transplantation.

V was cut back by 0 bases and J by 7 bases, leaving a gap of 14 bases between them. The CDR3, from cysteine to phenylalanine, totals 15 residues. Of the read, only the CDR3 DNA is kept; its 45 bases are in frame from base 1. Looking up the germline V gene yields CDR1 SGHRS and CDR2 YFSETQ. Preparation of the library involved PCR. The run used an Illumina HiSeq 2500. Molecular barcoding was employed in the preparation of TCR libraries, with unique molecular identifiers being used to normalize TCRbeta repertoire quantification. TCRdb itself trimmed the public reads at Q25 with fastp, ran MiXCR and retained productive beta chains. Here each entry gathers all rows of one CDR3 protein and keeps the most common genes and DNA. In this sample the table shows about 610,000 distinct CDR3 sequences, over 9.5% of which occur a single time. The ten largest account for roughly 3.9% of the sample. This clonotype was counted between two and nine times. There is no known antigen for this receptor. No per-base quality is available; no much larger clone lies one base away.

The sequence came from a human donor who donated a stem cell graft to a child with acute myeloid leukemia. This sample comprised PBMCs from the stem cell graft donor, obtained from the stem cell graft. The rearrangement joined TRBV5-1 to TRBJ2-1, and TRBD1 may be the D gene, going by 6 matching bases. The DNA sequence follows: TGCGCCAGCAGCTTGGAAATTTCAGGGGTGAATGAGCAGTTCTTC. Translated, it gives CASSLEISGVNEQFF. The variable domain in full, with residues beyond the CDR3 obtained from the reference TRBV5-1 and TRBJ2-1 genes, is KAGVTQTPRYLIKTRGQQVTLSCSPISGHRSVSWYQQTPGQGLQFLFEYFSETQRNKGNFPGRFSGRQFSNSRSEMNVSTLELGDSALYLCASSLEISGVNEQFFGPGTRLTVL.